These 23 T cell receptor beta chains were sequenced from one sample in a study of immune heterogeneity within non-small cell lung tumors. Per sample, roughly 570 ng of bulk tumor genomic DNA was the template used. The authors collected several far-apart biopsies from each primary tumor during surgery. With untreated, newly diagnosed non-small cell lung cancer, the patients went on to undergo curative surgery. Amplification of TCR beta CDR3 was performed by multiplex PCR with 32 V and 13 J primers. TCRdb fed the multiplex PCR reads into MiXCR, producing one record per CDR3 protein. The repertoire includes approximately 4,600 distinct CDR3 sequences, around 40% of them detected once, and 25% to 35% sits in the top ten. Sample: lung tumor tissue. The source is a woman aged 45-65 years with non-small cell lung cancer.

The chain couples TRBV30 to TRBJ2-3; a possible D gene is TRBD1 (6 bases). Germline CDR1 is GTSNPN and CDR2 is SVGIG (reference sequence). The CDR3 spans 11 residues. V lost 5 bases, J lost 4 bases, and 7 bases lay in between. The DNA of the CDR3 is TGTGCCTGGGGACAGTCAGATACGCAGTATTTT. Protein sequence: CAWGQSDTQYF.

In regard to this clonotype: This may be a read error, as it is one base from a much larger clone. The CDR3 reads CASTAWGTGETQYF. CDR3 sequence (DNA): TGCGCCAGCACTGCATGGGGGACAGGGGAGACCCAGTACTTC. The rearrangement uses TRBV5-1 and TRBJ2-5, with 9 bases identical to TRBD1. The germline CDR1 and CDR2 sequences are SGHRS and YFSETQ. The trim removed 6 bases at V and 5 bases at J, leaving 8 bases unmatched. The CDR3 contains 14 residues.

In the case of this clonotype: Being one base from a much bigger clone, this may be a read error. J is TRBJ1-2 and V is TRBV4-1; TRBD1 matches at 7 bases. Germline values: CDR1 MGHRA, CDR2 YSYEKL. Trimming at V came to 1 base and at J to 7 bases, leaving 6 bases not matched to a gene. The CDR3 runs to 14 residues. CDR3 residues: CASSQGLQGVGYTF. The CDR3, as DNA: TGCGCCAGCAGCCAAGGATTGCAGGGGGTTGGCTACACCTTC.

Within the sample, this clonotype is medium-sized. J is TRBJ1-2 and V is TRBV19, with D hard to call. V lost 3 bases, J lost 4 bases, and 15 bases lay in between. The CDR3 loop spans 15 amino acids. Germline V gene lookup returns CDR1 LNHDA and CDR2 SQIVND (reference sequence). The CDR3 region is CASSIGLLAPYGYTF. The CDR3 DNA reads as TGTGCCAGTAGTATCGGGTTGCTTGCACCCTATGGCTACACCTTC.

CDR3 loop: CASGLTTGSGEKLFF. For the CDR3, the DNA is TGTGCCAGCGGATTGACTACAGGGTCGGGTGAAAAACTGTTTTTT. This sequence joins TRBV12-3 or TRBV12-4 and TRBJ1-4; a possible D gene is TRBD1 (6 bases). Trimming cost V 8 bases and J 7 bases, with 20 bases left between them. The CDR3 runs 15 residues.

The V call is TRBV6-2 or TRBV6-3, the J call TRBJ2-1; tentative D call: TRBD2 (6 bases). CDR1 is MNHEY and CDR2 is SVGEGT in the germline V gene. V dropped 5 bases and J dropped 1 base, with 9 bases sitting between them. The CDR3 totals 14 residues. DNA for the CDR3: TGTGCCAGCAGTATTAGCGGATCCTACAATGAGCAGTTCTTC. Residues: CASSISGSYNEQFF.

This clonotype was observed a few times. This may arise from a read error, as a much more abundant clone is one base away. The CDR3 does not close with the conserved phenylalanine or tryptophan, likely indicating a read error. The chain joins TRBV15 to TRBJ2-7; 7 positions agree with TRBD1. CDR3 size: 15 residues. Trimming took 4 bases from V and 5 from J; bases not matched to a gene: 11. Germline values: CDR1 LNHNV, CDR2 YYDKDF (reference sequence). For the CDR3, the DNA is TGTGCCACCAGCATCCAAAAGGGGGCGGTGGACGAGCAGTACCTC. It yields the protein CATSIQKGAVDEQYL.

This clonotype was seen once. This chain links TRBV19 with TRBJ2-7; 10 nucleotides agree with TRBD2. This CDR3 comprises 15 residues. Germline V gene data show CDR1 as LNHDA and CDR2 as SQIVND (reference sequence). Trimming at V came to 5 bases and at J to 0 bases, leaving 4 bases not matched to a gene. The CDR3 DNA reads as TGTGCCAGTAGTGCCTGGACTAGCGGCTCCTACGAGCAGTACTTC. Translated, it gives CASSAWTSGSYEQYF.

In this sample, this clonotype is medium-sized. V and J are TRBV3-1 and TRBJ1-2, with TRBD1 identical over 7 bases. In germline, CDR1 is LGHDT, CDR2 YNNKEL (reference sequence). V was pared by 0 bases and J by 5 bases, with 12 bases of the junction left unmatched. CDR3 length: 17 amino acids. In DNA form, the CDR3 reads TGTGCCAGCAGCCAAGATCTTAGGGGCAGGGGGTGGTATGGCTACACCTTC. It encodes CASSQDLRGRGWYGYTF. Variable domain in full (rest from reference TRBV3-1 and TRBJ1-2): DTAVSQTPKYLVTQMGNDKSIKCEQNLGHDTMYWYKQDSKKFLKIMFSYNNKELIINETVPNRFSPKSPDKAHLNLHINSLELGDSAVYFCASSQDLRGRGWYGYTFGSGTRLTVV.

The DNA of the CDR3 is TGCAGTGCTAAACCGGGACAGCTCTATGGCTACACCTTC. Encoded protein: CSAKPGQLYGYTF. The J gene is TRBJ1-2, the V gene TRBV20-1, with 7 bases identical to TRBD1. The CDR3 spans 13 residues. Germline V gene sequence: CDR1 DFQATT, CDR2 SNEGSKA (reference sequence). Trimming at V came to 4 bases and at J to 4 bases, leaving 6 bases not matched to a gene.

By share, this clonotype counts as medium-sized. V and J are TRBV6-1 and TRBJ1-6, with D hard to call. V dropped 1 base and J dropped 7 bases, with 8 bases sitting between them. Germline V gives CDR1 MNHNS, CDR2 SASEGT. The CDR3 length is 14 residues. CDR3 coding DNA: TGTGCCAGCAGTGAAGTGGAGTTAAATTCACCCCTCCACTTT. This encodes CASSEVELNSPLHF.

This clonotype was detected only a few times. This sequence joins TRBV29-1 and TRBJ2-1, with unresolved D. Germline-derived CDR1 and CDR2 are SQVTM and ANQGSEA. The CDR3 has 10 amino acids. The V gene lost 7 bases and the J gene lost 5 bases, with 6 bases spanning the gap. The CDR3 nucleotides are TGCAGCGGGTCAAACAATGAGCAGTTCTTC. Translation: CSGSNNEQFF.

The chain joins TRBV7-9 to TRBJ2-7; 9 nucleotides line up with TRBD1. The CDR3 totals 16 residues. The J segment lost 5 bases and the V segment lost 4 bases, leaving 12 bases of the junction unmatched. Germline V gives CDR1 SEHNR, CDR2 FQNEAQ (reference sequence). The CDR3 protein is CASSSRRGTGFHEQYF. CDR3 in DNA: TGTGCCAGCAGCTCCCGACGGGGGACAGGGTTCCACGAGCAGTACTTC.

The V gene is TRBV15, the J gene TRBJ2-5; D is uncertain. V lost 3 bases to trimming and J lost 5 bases, with 10 bases between them. The CDR3 sequence is 13 residues long. CDR1 and CDR2 from the germline V gene are LNHNV and YYDKDF (reference sequence). The CDR3 region is CATSRFGGETQYF. The CDR3 DNA follows: TGTGCCACCAGCAGGTTTGGCGGTGAGACCCAGTACTTC.

By sample fraction, this clonotype is medium-sized (0.01 to 0.1%). The chain combines TRBV7-8 with TRBJ1-4; a possible D gene is TRBD1 (5 bases). CDR1 is SGHVS and CDR2 is FQNEAQ in the germline V gene. This CDR3 comprises 15 residues. Trimming left V 0 bases short and J 8 bases short, with 13 bases between. CDR3: CASSLAQRGREKLFF. Here the CDR3 DNA reads TGTGCCAGCAGCTTAGCCCAGAGGGGAAGGGAAAAACTGTTTTTT.

This clonotype was counted a few times. V is TRBV28 and J is TRBJ1-2; tentatively, D is TRBD1 (6 bases). The germline V gene encodes CDR1 MDHEN and CDR2 SYDVKM. Deletions cut 4 bases from V and 7 bases from J, with 22 bases between. This CDR3 contains 16 residues. CDR3 region: CASSSLGRGPTSGYTF. The CDR3 nucleotides are TGTGCCAGCAGTTCACTAGGTCGGGGGCCAACCAGTGGCTACACCTTC.

This rearrangement joins TRBV20-1 to TRBJ2-3; D call uncertain. Germline assignment: CDR1 DFQATT and CDR2 SNEGSKA (reference sequence). V lost 5 bases, J lost 0 bases, and 6 bases lay in between. The length of the CDR3 is 12 residues. Here the CDR3 DNA reads TGCAGTGCTCATACTAGCACAGATACGCAGTATTTT. Its translation: CSAHTSTDTQYF.

The chain joins TRBV9 to TRBJ2-7, with TRBD1 as a possible D gene (5 bases). Germline V CDR1 and CDR2: SGDLS, YYNGEE. V gave up 3 bases and J gave up 1 base, with 14 bases separating them. This CDR3 has 15 amino acids. The CDR3 here is CASSGSRQGSYEQYF. The DNA for the CDR3 is TGTGCCAGCAGCGGGTCACGGCAGGGATCCTACGAGCAGTACTTC.

This clonotype was found many times. This chain joins TRBV6-5 and TRBJ2-7, with D tentatively TRBD1 (5 bases). The CDR3 has 16 residues. The germline V gene encodes CDR1 MNHEY and CDR2 SVGAGI. V lost 0 bases, J lost 3 bases, and 15 bases lay in between. The CDR3 sequence: CASSYSPGIPSYEQYF. CDR3 nucleotide sequence: TGTGCCAGCAGTTACTCTCCAGGGATCCCCAGCTACGAGCAGTACTTC.

By share, this clonotype counts as medium-sized. This chain uses TRBV3-1 with TRBJ2-7, with TRBD2 matching 8 bases. Trimming cost V 5 bases and J 9 bases; bases outside gene matches: 3. The CDR3 length is 11 residues. Germline V gives CDR1 LGHDT, CDR2 YNNKEL (reference sequence). In nucleotides, the CDR3 is TGTGCCAGCAGCAGAGGGACTAGGCAGTACTTC. Protein: CASSRGTRQYF.

Concerning this clonotype: A clone one base away is much larger, so this may be a read error. V usage is TRBV5-1 and J usage is TRBJ2-5; the match to TRBD2 covers 11 bases. Per the germline V gene, CDR1 is SGHRS and CDR2 is YFSETQ. The CDR3 length is 17 residues. The CDR3 sequence is CASSKGTSGNSQETRYF. The CDR3, as DNA: TGCGCCAGCAGCAAAGGGACTAGCGGAAATTCCCAAGAGACCCGGTACTTC. Complete variable domain (other parts from reference TRBV5-1 and TRBJ2-5): KAGVTQTPRYLIKTRGQQVTLSCSPISGHRSVSWYQQTPGQGLQFLFEYFSETQRNKGNFPGRFSGRQFSNSRSEMNVSTLELGDSALYLCASSKGTSGNSQETRYFGPGTRLLVL.

Sample share makes this clonotype medium-sized. The gene calls are TRBV6-1 and TRBJ1-1; D gene ambiguous. V lost 7 bases, J lost 0 bases, and 9 bases lay in between. CDR3 length equals 13 residues. Germline V gene lookup returns CDR1 MNHNS and CDR2 SASEGT. CDR3 loop: CASTTDVNTEAFF. The CDR3 region has the DNA TGTGCCAGCACAACGGATGTGAACACTGAAGCTTTCTTT.

This chain uses TRBV12-3 or TRBV12-4 with TRBJ2-1, with 10 bases matching TRBD1. V dropped 2 bases and J dropped 3; count of bases not matched to a gene: 7. The CDR3 has 17 residues. As DNA, the CDR3 is TGTGCCAGCAGTTTAACAGGACAGGGGGGATTCTACAATGAGCAGTTCTTC. Translated: CASSLTGQGGFYNEQFF.